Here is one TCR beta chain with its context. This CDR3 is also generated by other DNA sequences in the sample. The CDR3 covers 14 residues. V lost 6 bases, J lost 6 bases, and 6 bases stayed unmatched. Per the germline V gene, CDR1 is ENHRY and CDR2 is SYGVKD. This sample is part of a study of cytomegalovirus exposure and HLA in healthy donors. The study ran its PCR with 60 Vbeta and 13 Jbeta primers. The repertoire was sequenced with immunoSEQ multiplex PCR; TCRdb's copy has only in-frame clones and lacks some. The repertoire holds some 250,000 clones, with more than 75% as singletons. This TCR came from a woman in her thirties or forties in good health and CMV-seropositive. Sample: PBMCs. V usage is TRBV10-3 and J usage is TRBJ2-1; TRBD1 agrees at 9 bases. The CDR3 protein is CAIRETGGLNEQFF. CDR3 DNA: TGTGCCATCAGGGAGACAGGGGGACTCAATGAGCAGTTCTTC.